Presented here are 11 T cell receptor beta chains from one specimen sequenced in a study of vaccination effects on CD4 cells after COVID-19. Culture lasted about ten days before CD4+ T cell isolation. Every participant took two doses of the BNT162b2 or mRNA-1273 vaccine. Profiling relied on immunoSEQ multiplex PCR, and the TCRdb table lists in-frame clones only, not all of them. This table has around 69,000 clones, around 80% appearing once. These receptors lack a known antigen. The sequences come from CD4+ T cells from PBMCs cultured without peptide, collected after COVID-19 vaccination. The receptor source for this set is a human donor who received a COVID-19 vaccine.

CDR3 sequence: CASRAGTGLSYEQYV. As DNA, the CDR3 is TGTGCCAGCAGAGCCGGGACAGGACTTTCCTACGAGCAGTACGTC. The chain links TRBV6-6 to TRBJ2-7; the match to TRBD1 covers 8 bases. V lost 6 bases, J lost 1 base, and 8 bases stayed unmatched. CDR3 length: 15 residues. The V gene's germline CDR1 is MNHNY and CDR2 SVGAGI (reference sequence).

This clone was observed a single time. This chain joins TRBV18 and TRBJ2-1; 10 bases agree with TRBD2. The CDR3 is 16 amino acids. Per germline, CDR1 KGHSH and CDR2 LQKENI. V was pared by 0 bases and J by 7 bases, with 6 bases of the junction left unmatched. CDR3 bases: TGTGCCAGCTCACCACCGAATAGCGGGGGGAAGAATGAGCAGTTCTTC. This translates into CASSPPNSGGKNEQFF. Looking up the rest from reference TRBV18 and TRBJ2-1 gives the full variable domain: NAGVMQNPRHLVRRRGQEARLRCSPMKGHSHVYWYRQLPEEGLKFMVYLQKENIIDESGMPKERFSAEFPKEGPSILRIQQVVRGDSAAYFCASSPPNSGGKNEQFFGPGTRLTVL.

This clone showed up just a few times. As DNA, the CDR3 is TGTGCCAGCAGTTTATTACAGGCGAACACTGAAGCTTTCTTT. Translated: CASSLLQANTEAFF. J is TRBJ1-1 and V is TRBV28; D perhaps matches TRBD1 (5 bases). Germline loops: CDR1 MDHEN, CDR2 SYDVKM. CDR3 size: 14 residues. Trimming removed 1 base from V and 1 base from J, with 7 bases in between.

The CDR3 DNA is TGCGCCAGCAGCTTGGATGGTGGAAGCAATCAGCCCCAGCATTTT. This gives the protein CASSLDGGSNQPQHF. The V call is TRBV5-1, the J call TRBJ1-5; D not resolved. Trimming left V 0 bases short and J 1 base short, with 8 bases between. There are 15 residues in the CDR3. The germline V gene encodes CDR1 SGHRS and CDR2 YFSETQ.

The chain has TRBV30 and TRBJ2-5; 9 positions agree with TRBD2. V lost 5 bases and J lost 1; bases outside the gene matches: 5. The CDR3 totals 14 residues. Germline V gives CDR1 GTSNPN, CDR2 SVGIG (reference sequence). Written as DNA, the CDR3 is TGTGCCTGGTGTCCTAGCGGGGCCCAAGAGACCCAGTACTTC. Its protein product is CAWCPSGAQETQYF.

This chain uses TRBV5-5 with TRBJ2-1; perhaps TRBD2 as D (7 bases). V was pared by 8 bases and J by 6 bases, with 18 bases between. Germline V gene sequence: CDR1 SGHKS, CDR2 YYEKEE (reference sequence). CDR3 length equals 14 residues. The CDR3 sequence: CARESAGAFNEQFF. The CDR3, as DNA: TGTGCCAGGGAGTCTGCGGGGGCATTCAATGAGCAGTTCTTC.

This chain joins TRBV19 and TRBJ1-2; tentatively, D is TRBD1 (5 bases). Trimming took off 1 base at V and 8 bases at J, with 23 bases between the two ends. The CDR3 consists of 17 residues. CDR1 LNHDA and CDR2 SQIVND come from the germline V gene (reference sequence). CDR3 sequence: CASSIATLRQRPGGYTF. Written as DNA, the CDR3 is TGTGCCAGTAGTATAGCTACCCTCCGACAGCGCCCCGGAGGCTACACCTTC.

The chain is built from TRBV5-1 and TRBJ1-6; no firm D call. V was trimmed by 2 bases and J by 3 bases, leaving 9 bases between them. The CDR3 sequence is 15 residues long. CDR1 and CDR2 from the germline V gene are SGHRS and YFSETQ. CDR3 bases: TGCGCCAGCAGCTTTGGCGGATACTATAATTCACCCCTCCACTTT. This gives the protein CASSFGGYYNSPLHF.

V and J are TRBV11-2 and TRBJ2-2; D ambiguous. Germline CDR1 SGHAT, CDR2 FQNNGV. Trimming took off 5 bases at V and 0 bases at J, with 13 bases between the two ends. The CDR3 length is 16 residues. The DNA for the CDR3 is TGTGCCAGCAGCCTAACAGCGACTTCGAACACCGGGGAGCTGTTTTTT. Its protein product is CASSLTATSNTGELFF. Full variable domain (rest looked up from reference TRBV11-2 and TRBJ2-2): EAGVAQSPRYKIIEKRQSVAFWCNPISGHATLYWYQQILGQGPKLLIQFQNNGVVDDSQLPKDRFSAERLKGVDSTLKIQPAKLEDSAVYLCASSLTATSNTGELFFGEGSRLTVL.

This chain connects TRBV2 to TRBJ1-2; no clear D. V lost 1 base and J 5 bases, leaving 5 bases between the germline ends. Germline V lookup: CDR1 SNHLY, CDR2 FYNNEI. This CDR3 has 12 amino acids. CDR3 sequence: CASSEGTYGYTF. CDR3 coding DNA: TGTGCCAGCAGTGAAGGGACTTATGGCTACACCTTC.

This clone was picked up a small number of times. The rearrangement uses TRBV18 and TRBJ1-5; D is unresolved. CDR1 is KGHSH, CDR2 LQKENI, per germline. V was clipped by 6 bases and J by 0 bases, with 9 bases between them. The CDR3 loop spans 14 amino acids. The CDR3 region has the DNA TGTGCCAGCTCCTACGCGTATAGCAATCAGCCCCAGCATTTT. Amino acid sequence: CASSYAYSNQPQHF. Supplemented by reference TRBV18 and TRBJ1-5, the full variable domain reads NAGVMQNPRHLVRRRGQEARLRCSPMKGHSHVYWYRQLPEEGLKFMVYLQKENIIDESGMPKERFSAEFPKEGPSILRIQQVVRGDSAAYFCASSYAYSNQPQHFGDGTRLSIL.